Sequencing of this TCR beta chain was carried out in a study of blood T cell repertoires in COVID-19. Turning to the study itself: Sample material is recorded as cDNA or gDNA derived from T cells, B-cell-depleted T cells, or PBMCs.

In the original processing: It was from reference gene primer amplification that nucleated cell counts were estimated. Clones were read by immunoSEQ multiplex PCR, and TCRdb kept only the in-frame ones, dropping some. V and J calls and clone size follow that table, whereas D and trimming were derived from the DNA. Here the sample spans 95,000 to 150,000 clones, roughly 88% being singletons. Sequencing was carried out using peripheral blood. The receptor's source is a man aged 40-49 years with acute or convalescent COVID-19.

The CDR3 DNA reads TGTGCCAGCAGCTTAGGGCGTTTCGCCCCGGGACAAAGGAACACTGAAGCTTTCTTT. Protein: CASSLGRFAPGQRNTEAFF. The V call is TRBV7-2, the J call TRBJ1-1, with D possibly matching TRBD1 (6 bases). The CDR3 has 19 residues. V was clipped by 1 base and J by 1 base, with 22 bases between them. CDR1 and CDR2 (germline): SGHTA, FQGNSA. The full variable domain, in which reference TRBV7-2 and TRBJ1-1 provide the parts outside the CDR3, is GAGVSQSPSNKVTEKGKDVELRCDPISGHTALYWYRQSLGQGLEFLIYFQGNSAPDKSGLPSDRFSAERTGGSVSTLTIQRTQQEDSAVYLCASSLGRFAPGQRNTEAFFGQGTRLTVV.